A selection of T cell receptor beta chains follows, all from one sample in a study of shared clonotypes between healthy human individuals. Method: immunoSEQ multiplex PCR; TCRdb's copy keeps in-frame clones and lacks some. The sample lists about 490,000 clones; around 80% were seen once. Sequenced sample: PBMCs. The origin of the receptors is a woman in her thirties or forties in good health. Some clones in this sample may be carry-over from other donors' samples. CDR3s include the opening cysteine and the closing phenylalanine or tryptophan. The D gene is left open where the match is weak. Size is omitted from some rows. Given values are once, few, many or a class for expanded clones.

-	TRBV5-1	TRBJ1-4	-	CASSSTITGRLDEKLFF	TGCGCCAGCAGCAGCACCATTACAGGTCGTTTGGATGAAAAACTGTTTTTT
-	TRBV5-1	TRBJ2-1	TRBD2	CASSLELASGKNEQFF	TGCGCCAGCAGCTTGGAGTTGGCTAGCGGAAAAAATGAGCAGTTCTTC
-	TRBV4-1	TRBJ1-1	TRBD1	CASSRQGRGAEAFF	TGCGCCAGCAGCCGACAGGGAAGGGGGGCTGAAGCTTTCTTT
-	TRBV7-2	TRBJ2-7	TRBD1	CASSIRDRGWYEQYF	TGTGCCAGCAGCATCCGGGACAGGGGCTGGTACGAGCAGTACTTC
-	TRBV19	TRBJ1-3	-	CASCRANTIYF	TGTGCCAGTTGCAGAGCGAACACCATATATTTT
-	TRBV9	TRBJ2-2	TRBD1	CASSVGYKQGAGGELFF	TGTGCCAGCAGCGTAGGCTACAAACAGGGGGCTGGCGGGGAGCTGTTTTTT
-	TRBV19	TRBJ2-4	TRBD1	CASSLRDRTYLAKNIQYF	TGTGCCAGTAGCTTACGGGACAGGACATACCTAGCCAAAAACATTCAGTACTTC
-	TRBV30	TRBJ1-1	TRBD1	CASPNDRGGTEAFF	TGTGCCTCACCAAATGACAGGGGCGGCACTGAAGCTTTCTTT
-	TRBV18	TRBJ2-5	TRBD1	CASSPGSTGGVKTQYF	TGTGCCAGCTCACCAGGATCGACAGGGGGCGTGAAGACCCAGTACTTC
-	TRBV28	TRBJ2-2	-	CASSFGEVEHTGELFF	TGTGCCAGCAGTTTCGGGGAGGTGGAGCACACCGGGGAGCTGTTTTTT
many	TRBV29-1	TRBJ1-2	TRBD1	CSSLGQDHGYTF	TGCAGCAGTCTTGGACAGGACCATGGCTACACCTTC
-	TRBV6-1	TRBJ2-5	-	CASTEQETQYF	TGTGCCAGCACAGAGCAAGAGACCCAGTACTTC
few	TRBV29-1	TRBJ1-2	-	CSVEGINYGYTF	TGCAGCGTTGAGGGCATTAACTATGGCTACACCTTC
-	TRBV6-5	TRBJ2-1	TRBD2	CASSPRLAVYNEQFF	TGTGCCAGCAGCCCAAGACTAGCGGTCTACAATGAGCAGTTCTTC
-	TRBV7-3	TRBJ2-7	-	CASSRSSETEQYF	TGTGCCAGCAGCAGATCTAGCGAAACCGAGCAGTACTTC
-	TRBV18	TRBJ2-7	TRBD2	CASSPRTAGAVVEQYF	TGTGCCAGCTCACCCCGGACAGCGGGAGCGGTAGTCGAGCAGTACTTC
many	TRBV5-4	TRBJ2-2	-	CASSLVHTGELFF	TGTGCCAGCAGCTTGGTACACACCGGGGAGCTGTTTTTT
-	TRBV18	TRBJ2-6	-	CASSVPNSGANVLTF	TGTGCCAGCTCAGTGCCGAACTCTGGGGCCAACGTCCTGACTTTC
-	TRBV7-2	TRBJ1-2	-	CASSQERGGGYTF	TGTGCCAGCAGCCAAGAGCGGGGCGGTGGCTACACCTTC
few	TRBV10-3	TRBJ2-1	-	CAISEVREQFF	TGTGCCATCAGTGAGGTTCGGGAGCAGTTCTTC
once	TRBV7-3	TRBJ2-1	-	CASSLRLGNYNEQFF	TGTGCCAGCAGCTTAAGACTAGGGAACTACAATGAGCAGTTCTTC
-	TRBV30	TRBJ1-2	TRBD1	CAWRGDSLYGYTF	TGTGCCTGGAGGGGGGACAGCCTTTATGGCTACACCTTC
many	TRBV27	TRBJ1-1	-	CASTPRVAVNTEAFF	TGTGCCAGCACCCCCAGGGTGGCTGTGAACACTGAAGCTTTCTTT
few	TRBV18	TRBJ1-1	-	CASSPGGPQGFAFF	TGTGCCAGCTCACCGGGAGGCCCTCAGGGGTTCGCTTTCTTT
-	TRBV27	TRBJ2-1	-	CASKQGGGSYNEQFF	TGTGCCAGCAAGCAGGGGGGTGGCTCCTACAATGAGCAGTTCTTC
-	TRBV27	TRBJ2-3	TRBD1	CASSLRTGQGDTQYF	TGTGCCAGCAGTTTGAGGACAGGCCAAGGAGATACGCAGTATTTT
-	TRBV5-4	TRBJ2-3	TRBD1	CASSEDRAASTDTQYF	TGTGCCAGCAGCGAAGACAGGGCTGCTAGCACAGATACGCAGTATTTT
many	TRBV6-1	TRBJ2-5	TRBD2	CASSAMTSGSQETQYF	TGTGCCAGCAGTGCCATGACTAGCGGATCCCAAGAGACCCAGTACTTC
-	TRBV11-1	TRBJ1-5	-	CASSLDGTGDQPQHF	TGTGCCAGCAGCTTAGATGGGACGGGTGACCAGCCCCAGCATTTT